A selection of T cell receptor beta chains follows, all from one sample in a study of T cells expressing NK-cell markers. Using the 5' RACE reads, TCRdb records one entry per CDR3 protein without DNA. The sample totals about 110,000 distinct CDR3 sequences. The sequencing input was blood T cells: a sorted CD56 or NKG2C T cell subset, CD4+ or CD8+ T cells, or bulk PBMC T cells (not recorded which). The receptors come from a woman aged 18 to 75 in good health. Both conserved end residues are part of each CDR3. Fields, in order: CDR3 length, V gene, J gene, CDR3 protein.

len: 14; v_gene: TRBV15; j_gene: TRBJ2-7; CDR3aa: CATSSSPGPYEQYF
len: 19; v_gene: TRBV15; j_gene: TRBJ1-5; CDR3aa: CATSTFSGTGGYSNQPQHF
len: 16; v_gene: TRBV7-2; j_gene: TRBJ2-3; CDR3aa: CASSPQRRGGSDTQYF
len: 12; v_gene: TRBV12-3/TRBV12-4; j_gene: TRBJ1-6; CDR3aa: CASSWDGAPLHF
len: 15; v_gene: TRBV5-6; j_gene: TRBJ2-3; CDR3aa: CASSLRAGGTDTQYF
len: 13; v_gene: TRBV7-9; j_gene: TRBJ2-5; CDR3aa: CASSHRGKETQYF
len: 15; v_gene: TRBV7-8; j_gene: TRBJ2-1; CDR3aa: CASSRTSGSLNEQFF
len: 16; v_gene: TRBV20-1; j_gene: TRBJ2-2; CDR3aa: CSASSTAQSFTGELFF
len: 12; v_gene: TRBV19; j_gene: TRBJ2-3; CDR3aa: CASSWTADTQYF
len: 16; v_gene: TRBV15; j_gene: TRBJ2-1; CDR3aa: CATSRDGTSGSNEQFF
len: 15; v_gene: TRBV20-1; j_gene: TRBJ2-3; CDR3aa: CSGWEELAGADTQYF
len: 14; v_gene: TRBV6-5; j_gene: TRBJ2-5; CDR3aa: CASSYGGPQETQYF
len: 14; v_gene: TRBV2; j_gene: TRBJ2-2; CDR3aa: CASLPDFNTGELFF
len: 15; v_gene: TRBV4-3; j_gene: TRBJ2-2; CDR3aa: CASSPGLGNTGELFF
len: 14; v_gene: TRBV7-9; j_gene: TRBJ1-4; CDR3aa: CATSSQGVVEKLFF
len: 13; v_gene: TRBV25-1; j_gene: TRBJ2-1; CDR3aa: CASTGTGYEEQFF
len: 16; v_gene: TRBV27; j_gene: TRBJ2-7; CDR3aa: CASSLSVSGSSYEQYF
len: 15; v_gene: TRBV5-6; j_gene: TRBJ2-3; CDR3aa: CASSLAGSFTDTQYF
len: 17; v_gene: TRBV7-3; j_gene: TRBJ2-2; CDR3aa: CASSFYRQGQGNGELFF
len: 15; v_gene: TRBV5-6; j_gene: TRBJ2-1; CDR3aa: CASSLGPPFNNEQFF
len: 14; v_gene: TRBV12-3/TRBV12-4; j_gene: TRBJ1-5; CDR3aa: CASRRGQENQPQHF